Listed below are T cell receptor beta chains from one sample, sequenced in a study of metastatic and nonmetastatic thyroid tumors. TCRdb reprocessed the PCR reads via MiXCR. The sample has about 13,000 clones, under 25% seen once; the top ten hold roughly three fifths. The sample consisted of blood. All receptors derive from a male donor with papillary thyroid cancer or a benign thyroid nodule (not recorded which). Some clones in this sample may be carry-over from other donors' samples. The CDR3 runs from the conserved cysteine through the conserved F or W. The D gene is left open where the match is weak. Size is omitted from some rows. Given values are once, few, many or a class for expanded clones.

V: TRBV12-3/TRBV12-4; J: TRBJ2-5; D: -; size: few; CDR3: CASSPTVNEETQYF; DNA: TGTGCCAGCAGTCCGACAGTAAATGAAGAGACCCAGTACTTC
V: TRBV6-1; J: TRBJ2-1; D: TRBD1; size: few; CDR3: CASSPDRDRFF; DNA: TGTGCCAGCAGTCCCGACAGGGATCGTTTCTTC
V: TRBV30; J: TRBJ1-5; D: TRBD1; size: many; CDR3: CAWSRHRGWNQPQHF; DNA: TGTGCCTGGAGTCGGCACAGGGGATGGAATCAGCCCCAGCATTTT
V: TRBV19; J: TRBJ1-6; D: -; size: few; CDR3: CASSPGDRTDSPLHF; DNA: TGTGCCAGTAGCCCCGGTGACAGGACGGATTCACCCCTCCACTTT
V: TRBV6-1; J: TRBJ1-2; D: -; size: few; CDR3: CASKGGAPDWDYGYTF; DNA: TGTGCCAGCAAAGGAGGAGCTCCCGATTGGGACTATGGCTACACCTTC
V: TRBV28; J: TRBJ1-1; D: -; size: -; CDR3: CASSLASSTGEAFF; DNA: TGTGCCAGCAGTTTAGCATCATCGACGGGTGAAGCTTTCTTT
V: TRBV5-4; J: TRBJ2-3; D: -; size: many; CDR3: CASSLGRGPRGDTQYF; DNA: TGTGCCAGCAGCTTGGGGCGCGGGCCCCGAGGTGATACGCAGTATTTT
V: TRBV6-1; J: TRBJ2-5; D: TRBD1; size: -; CDR3: CASRQGQGAQETQYF; DNA: TGTGCCAGCAGGCAAGGACAGGGTGCCCAAGAGACCCAGTACTTC
V: TRBV6-1; J: TRBJ2-1; D: -; size: few; CDR3: CASSALASGTNEQFF; DNA: TGTGCCAGCAGTGCCCTAGCGTCCGGGACCAATGAGCAGTTCTTC
V: TRBV6-2/TRBV6-3; J: TRBJ2-7; D: TRBD2; size: -; CDR3: CASSYETSGVSYEQYF; DNA: TGTGCCAGCAGTTACGAGACTAGCGGGGTCTCCTACGAGCAGTACTTC
V: TRBV11-1; J: TRBJ2-2; D: -; size: many; CDR3: CASSIPTRTGELFF; DNA: TGTGCCAGCAGCATCCCGACCCGGACCGGGGAGCTGTTTTTT
V: TRBV2; J: TRBJ2-7; D: TRBD2; size: -; CDR3: CASSYSGSGYEQYF; DNA: TGTGCCAGCAGTTATAGCGGGAGTGGGTACGAGCAGTACTTC
V: TRBV27; J: TRBJ2-1; D: -; size: -; CDR3: CASSGSESSYNEQFF; DNA: TGTGCCAGCAGCGGATCGGAGAGCTCCTACAATGAGCAGTTCTTC
V: TRBV7-6; J: TRBJ2-7; D: TRBD1; size: few; CDR3: CASSPDRLPIYEQYF; DNA: TGTGCCAGCAGCCCGGACAGGCTACCTATCTACGAGCAGTACTTC
V: TRBV19; J: TRBJ2-5; D: -; size: -; CDR3: CAVGAETQYF; DNA: TGTGCCGTAGGGGCAGAGACCCAGTACTTC
V: TRBV19; J: TRBJ2-3; D: TRBD2; size: -; CDR3: CASSIDWGGDTQYF; DNA: TGTGCCAGTAGTATAGATTGGGGGGGAGATACGCAGTATTTT
V: TRBV6-1; J: TRBJ1-2; D: TRBD1; size: -; CDR3: CASSKGAGYTF; DNA: TGTGCCAGCAGTAAGGGGGCCGGCTACACCTTC
V: TRBV19; J: TRBJ1-1; D: -; size: -; CDR3: CASSKDETNTEAFF; DNA: TGTGCCAGTAGTAAGGACGAGACGAACACTGAAGCTTTCTTT
V: TRBV6-1; J: TRBJ2-7; D: TRBD1; size: -; CDR3: CASARGLVYEQYF; DNA: TGTGCCAGTGCTAGGGGGCTGGTCTACGAGCAGTACTTC
V: TRBV19; J: TRBJ2-1; D: TRBD2; size: -; CDR3: CATSEGGRAYNEQFF; DNA: TGTGCCACCAGTGAAGGCGGGAGGGCCTACAATGAGCAGTTCTTC
V: TRBV6-2/TRBV6-3; J: TRBJ1-3; D: TRBD1; size: -; CDR3: CASSYRDRGNTIYF; DNA: TGTGCCAGCAGTTACCGGGACAGAGGGAACACCATATATTTT
V: TRBV28; J: TRBJ2-3; D: -; size: -; CDR3: CASSPVDREDTQYF; DNA: TGTGCCAGCAGTCCCGTCGATCGTGAAGATACGCAGTATTTT
V: TRBV12-3/TRBV12-4; J: TRBJ2-7; D: -; size: few; CDR3: CASSLRGIYEQYF; DNA: TGTGCCAGCAGCCTCAGGGGCATCTACGAGCAGTACTTC
V: TRBV27; J: TRBJ1-2; D: -; size: few; CDR3: CASSKQGSGYTF; DNA: TGTGCCAGCAGTAAACAGGGAAGTGGCTACACCTTC
V: TRBV7-8; J: TRBJ2-5; D: -; size: many; CDR3: CASSESSSATETQYF; DNA: TGTGCCAGCAGCGAATCCTCCTCGGCTACAGAGACCCAGTACTTC
V: TRBV6-2/TRBV6-3; J: TRBJ2-3; D: TRBD2; size: medium-sized; CDR3: CASSMTSGSTDTQYF; DNA: TGTGCCAGCAGCATGACTAGCGGGAGCACAGATACGCAGTATTTT
V: TRBV7-3; J: TRBJ2-6; D: -; size: many; CDR3: CASSRGTSGANVLTF; DNA: TGTGCCAGCAGCAGGGGGACTTCTGGGGCCAACGTCCTGACTTTC
V: TRBV7-8; J: TRBJ2-7; D: -; size: -; CDR3: CASSLRQTLTSEQYF; DNA: TGTGCCAGCAGCCTGAGACAGACACTTACAAGCGAGCAGTACTTC
V: TRBV6-1; J: TRBJ2-7; D: -; size: -; CDR3: CASSVSTHEQYF; DNA: TGTGCCAGCAGTGTCTCTACCCACGAGCAGTACTTC